These 23 T cell receptor beta chains originate from one sample sequenced in a study of blood T cell repertoires in COVID-19. The repertoire was sequenced with immunoSEQ multiplex PCR; TCRdb's copy has only in-frame clones and lacks some. The sample lists approximately 270,000 clones, roughly 91% occurring once. The sequenced material came from PBMCs or T cells enriched from blood (not recorded which). All receptors derive from a woman in her sixties who had recovered from COVID-19.

The CDR3 sequence: CASSLGLYEQYF. DNA for the CDR3: TGCGCCAGCAGCTTGGGTCTCTACGAGCAGTACTTC. The rearrangement joins TRBV5-1 to TRBJ2-7; D is unclear. The CDR3 contains 12 residues. V dropped 0 bases and J dropped 3 bases, with 4 bases sitting between them. CDR1 SGHRS and CDR2 YFSETQ come from the germline V gene.

This clone has only one observation. This chain uses TRBV2 with TRBJ1-2; D possibly corresponds to TRBD1 (5 bases). Per the germline V gene, CDR1 is SNHLY and CDR2 is FYNNEI. With 6 bases removed from V and 2 bases from J, the gap between germline ends came to 16 bases. This CDR3 has 15 residues. The CDR3 protein is CASSGQLQLNYGYTF. DNA of the CDR3: TGTGCCAGCAGCGGACAACTACAGCTAAACTATGGCTACACCTTC.

This clone was recorded only once. This chain connects TRBV2 to TRBJ2-1; TRBD2 matches 8 bases. This CDR3 comprises 15 residues. J gave up 9 bases and V 3 bases, and 10 bases lay outside the gene matches. Germline CDR1 is SNHLY and CDR2 is FYNNEI. The CDR3 DNA follows: TGTGCCAGCAGTGATCGAGCGGGAGCATACGGTGAGCAGTTCTTC. Translated, it gives CASSDRAGAYGEQFF. The full variable domain, its missing parts supplied by reference TRBV2 and TRBJ2-1, is EPEVTQTPSHQVTQMGQEVILRCVPISNHLYFYWYRQILGQKVEFLVSFYNNEISEKSEIFDDQFSVERPDGSNFTLKIRSTKLEDSAMYFCASSDRAGAYGEQFFGPGTRLTVL.

This chain joins TRBV7-9 and TRBJ2-1; D unresolved. V lost 2 bases, J lost 2 bases, and 16 bases lay in between. This CDR3 comprises 17 residues. Looked up from germline, CDR1 is SEHNR and CDR2 is FQNEAQ (reference sequence). The CDR3 nucleotides read TGTGCCAGCAGCTTATTGATTGCAGGCTCAACCTACAATGAGCAGTTCTTC. Translation: CASSLLIAGSTYNEQFF.

CDR3 loop: CASSLDNLGYTF. The CDR3 nucleotides are TGTGCCAGCAGCCTGGACAATCTCGGCTACACCTTC. This sequence joins TRBV7-9 and TRBJ1-2; tentative D call: TRBD1 (5 bases). CDR3 length: 12 residues. Trimming removed 5 bases from V and 8 bases from J, with 12 bases in between. Germline V gene data show CDR1 as SEHNR and CDR2 as FQNEAQ (reference sequence).

The V call is TRBV5-1, the J call TRBJ2-2; D gene ambiguous. V was pared by 5 bases and J by 2 bases, with 4 bases between. Germline V gene lookup returns CDR1 SGHRS and CDR2 YFSETQ. This CDR3 contains 12 residues. This CDR3 is CASRLNTGELFF. The DNA of the CDR3 is TGCGCCAGCAGATTAAACACCGGGGAGCTGTTTTTT.

This chain links TRBV11-2 with TRBJ1-1; tentatively, D is TRBD1 (5 bases). The CDR3 extends over 14 amino acids. Germline loops: CDR1 SGHAT, CDR2 FQNNGV. V was shortened by 5 bases and J by 5 bases, with 15 bases between the two germline ends. CDR3 bases: TGTGCCAGCAGCAACATGGGGGGGGGTACTGAAGCTTTCTTT. Amino acid sequence: CASSNMGGGTEAFF.

The chain couples TRBV5-4 to TRBJ1-3, with 7 bases matching TRBD1. The CDR3 is made up of 17 amino acids. Germline V gene sequence: CDR1 SGHNT, CDR2 YYREEE (reference sequence). The V and J ends lost 0 bases and 0 bases, in that order; junction bases with no gene match: 6. The CDR3 coding sequence is TGTGCCAGCAGCTTGGGCGTGGGACAGAACTCTGGAAACACCATATATTTT. Residues: CASSLGVGQNSGNTIYF.

The V call is TRBV5-1, the J call TRBJ1-4; unclear D gene. CDR1 and CDR2 (germline): SGHRS, YFSETQ. V dropped 4 bases and J dropped 6 bases, with 10 bases sitting between them. The CDR3 sequence is 13 residues long. CDR3 amino acids: CASSPGSDEKLFF. CDR3 bases: TGCGCCAGCAGCCCGGGTTCCGATGAAAAACTGTTTTTT.

J is TRBJ2-1 and V is TRBV12-3 or TRBV12-4, with 8 bases aligning to TRBD2. V lost 6 bases and J lost 12; bases outside the gene matches: 4. The CDR3 sequence is 11 residues long. CDR3 sequence: CASSAAGGQFF. CDR3 in DNA: TGTGCCAGCAGCGCTGCGGGGGGGCAGTTCTTC.

The V call is TRBV19, the J call TRBJ2-3; TRBD2 is a possible D gene (6 bases). The CDR3 length is 13 residues. V was clipped by 9 bases and J by 6 bases, with 16 bases between them. The germline V gene encodes CDR1 LNHDA and CDR2 SQIVND (reference sequence). The CDR3 nucleotides are TGTGCCAGCACCGACGGGGCGGGGGATACGCAGTATTTT. Translated, it gives CASTDGAGDTQYF. The full variable domain, its missing parts supplied by reference TRBV19 and TRBJ2-3, is DGGITQSPKYLFRKEGQNVTLSCEQNLNHDAMYWYRQDPGQGLRLIYYSQIVNDFQKGDIAEGYSVSREKKESFPLTVTSAQKNPTAFYLCASTDGAGDTQYFGPGTRLTVL.

The chain combines TRBV11-2 with TRBJ2-2; 10 nucleotides agree with TRBD2. CDR1 and CDR2 from the germline V gene are SGHAT and FQNNGV. The ends lost 3 bases at V and 4 bases at J; junction bases unmatched: 11. This CDR3 comprises 18 residues. The CDR3 here is CASSLTVASGSVTGELFF. The DNA for the CDR3 is TGTGCCAGCAGCTTGACCGTGGCTAGCGGGAGTGTCACCGGGGAGCTGTTTTTT.

The chain joins TRBV3-1 (or the pseudogene TRBV3-2) to TRBJ2-5, with TRBD2 matching 9 bases. Germline V gene sequence: CDR1 LGHDT, CDR2 YNNKEL (reference sequence). The CDR3 runs 15 residues. Losses at the gene ends were 5 bases for V and 2 bases for J; bases not matched to a gene: 6. The CDR3 loop is CASSFGTSPQETQYF. CDR3 in DNA: TGTGCCAGCAGCTTCGGGACTAGCCCACAAGAGACCCAGTACTTC.

This clone was observed a single time. The chain recombines TRBV12-3 or TRBV12-4 with TRBJ1-2; D remains unclear. V was pared by 6 bases and J by 1 base, with 9 bases between. The CDR3 covers 13 residues. The CDR3 DNA follows: TGTGCCAGCAGACCGACAAATAACTATGGCTACACCTTC. This codes for CASRPTNNYGYTF.

J is TRBJ2-1 and V is TRBV28; D not resolved. Trimming pared 1 base from V and 8 bases from J, leaving 15 bases between. The V gene's germline CDR1 is MDHEN and CDR2 SYDVKM. The CDR3 spans 15 residues. CDR3: CASSLSPGIDYEQFF. The CDR3 bases are TGTGCCAGCAGTTTATCGCCCGGAATAGACTATGAGCAGTTCTTC.

This clone was detected a few times. V usage is TRBV9 and J usage is TRBJ2-5; tentatively, D is TRBD2 (5 bases). V lost 5 bases, J lost 5 bases, and 19 bases lay in between. Germline-derived CDR1 and CDR2 are SGDLS and YYNGEE. This CDR3 has 15 residues. The CDR3 DNA follows: TGTGCCAGCAGTCGGGAAATAACTTTCGAGGAGACCCAGTACTTC. This translates into CASSREITFEETQYF.

V is TRBV29-1 and J is TRBJ1-4, with D possibly TRBD1 on 5 matching bases. In germline, CDR1 is SQVTM, CDR2 ANQGSEA. The length of the CDR3 is 13 residues. V gave up 6 bases and J gave up 8 bases, with 16 bases separating them. For the CDR3, the DNA is TGCAGCGTCGTGACAGACATCGGGGAAAAACTGTTTTTT. Translation gives CSVVTDIGEKLFF.

In this sample, this clone turned up a few times. This chain links TRBV11-2 with TRBJ2-3, with 10 bases fitting TRBD2. This CDR3 has 16 residues. V dropped 1 base and J dropped 4; count of bases not matched to a gene: 5. Germline loops: CDR1 SGHAT, CDR2 FQNNGV. CDR3 DNA: TGTGCCAGCAGCTTAGTGGCTAGCGGGAGCCCAGATACGCAGTATTTT. Protein: CASSLVASGSPDTQYF.

This chain uses TRBV5-1 with TRBJ1-1, with D hard to call. V was pared by 4 bases and J by 4 bases, with 14 bases between. This CDR3 has 14 residues. CDR1 and CDR2 (germline): SGHRS, YFSETQ. CDR3 in DNA: TGCGCCAGCAGCCTACTTCGGGGTACCACTGAAGCTTTCTTT. Translation: CASSLLRGTTEAFF.

V is TRBV9 and J is TRBJ2-3; TRBD2 matches 12 bases. Losses at the gene ends were 2 bases for V and 5 bases for J; bases not matched to a gene: 3. Germline assignment: CDR1 SGDLS and CDR2 YYNGEE. The CDR3 is 15 residues long. The CDR3 here is CASSVTSGSGDTQYF. The CDR3 DNA follows: TGTGCCAGCAGCGTGACTAGCGGGAGTGGAGATACGCAGTATTTT.

The CDR3 region has the DNA TGTGCCAGCGGATCGACTGTACATGAGCAGTTCTTC. Its translation: CASGSTVHEQFF. The rearrangement links TRBV11-1 to TRBJ2-1; D not resolved. Trimming removed 8 bases from V and 8 bases from J, with 13 bases in between. CDR3 length: 12 amino acids. Germline assignment: CDR1 SGHAT and CDR2 FQDESV (reference sequence).

The gene calls are TRBV10-1 and TRBJ2-2, with 10 nucleotides matching TRBD2. J gave up 7 bases and V 6 bases, and 8 bases lay outside the gene matches. This CDR3 has 15 amino acids. CDR1 and CDR2 (germline): WNHNN, SYGVQD (reference sequence). Here the CDR3 DNA reads TGCGCCAGCAGCCCCGGGACTAGCGTTTTCGGGGAGCTGTTTTTT. It yields the protein CASSPGTSVFGELFF.

This chain's CDR3 is CASRPGQATGELFF. The CDR3 nucleotides read TGCGCCAGCCGCCCAGGACAGGCCACCGGGGAGCTGTTTTTT. The chain combines TRBV10-1 with TRBJ2-2; 7 bases are shared with TRBD1. Germline CDR1 reads WNHNN; CDR2 reads SYGVQD (reference sequence). V lost 8 bases and J lost 4; bases outside the gene matches: 7. This CDR3 is 14 amino acids long.